A single sample gave rise to the 13 T cell receptor beta chains below, sequenced in a study of shared clonotypes between healthy human individuals. Clones were read by immunoSEQ multiplex PCR, and TCRdb kept only the in-frame ones, dropping some. The sample consists of approximately 2,300,000 clones, 92% of them appearing once. Sequenced sample: naive CD4+ T cells from PBMCs. Subset defined: CD45RA+ positively selected. Every receptor here comes from a young man in good health. Some clones in this sample may be carry-over from other donors' samples.

The genes are TRBV6-1 and TRBJ2-5; 7 bases match TRBD2. The V gene end was trimmed by 4 bases and the J gene end by 4 bases; junction bases not matched to a gene: 12. The CDR3 consists of 16 residues. Germline CDR1 MNHNS, CDR2 SASEGT. The CDR3 spells CASSASYSTGGETQYF. In DNA, the CDR3 is TGTGCCAGCAGTGCGTCCTATAGTACGGGGGGAGAGACCCAGTACTTC.

This rearrangement joins TRBV19 to TRBJ2-7; TRBD1 matches 9 bases. The CDR3 runs 14 residues. Germline V CDR1 and CDR2: LNHDA, SQIVND (reference sequence). V lost 3 bases to trimming and J lost 7 bases; unmatched junction nucleotides: 7. CDR3 in amino acids: CASSIRDRVWEQYF. As DNA, the CDR3 is TGTGCCAGTAGTATCCGGGACAGGGTGTGGGAGCAGTACTTC.

Of note for this clone: The same CDR3 can be traced to other DNA sequences in this sample. This sequence joins TRBV7-8 and TRBJ1-4; D not resolved. V lost 1 base, J lost 8 bases, and 5 bases lay in between. Per germline, CDR1 SGHVS and CDR2 FQNEAQ. This CDR3 spans 12 amino acids. The CDR3: CASSLGAEKLFF. For the CDR3, the DNA is TGTGCCAGCAGCTTAGGGGCGGAAAAACTGTTTTTT.

This clone has a single count. The gene calls are TRBV28 and TRBJ1-5; 12 positions match TRBD1. CDR1 is MDHEN and CDR2 is SYDVKM in the germline V gene. V lost 6 bases and J lost 6; bases outside the gene matches: 9. The CDR3 has 16 residues. CDR3 protein: CASSSFGTGGGQPQHF. In nucleotides, the CDR3 is TGTGCCAGCAGCTCTTTCGGGACAGGGGGCGGTCAGCCCCAGCATTTT.

The chain joins TRBV5-4 to TRBJ1-2, with D maybe TRBD1 (5 bases). Germline CDR1 is SGHNT and CDR2 is YYREEE (reference sequence). The CDR3 has 16 residues. V was trimmed by 4 bases and J by 4 bases, leaving 20 bases between them. The DNA of the CDR3 is TGTGCCAGCAGCCCCTCAGGTGGCCAGCAGGGCTATGGCTACACCTTC. Protein: CASSPSGGQQGYGYTF.

This clone was recorded only once. The chain recombines TRBV5-4 with TRBJ1-2, with D tentatively TRBD1 (6 bases). The CDR3 length is 16 residues. The germline V gene encodes CDR1 SGHNT and CDR2 YYREEE (reference sequence). Trimming took 0 bases from V and 0 from J, leaving 12 bases between them. The CDR3 bases are TGTGCCAGCAGCTTGGGGGGGGCCGACTCTAACTATGGCTACACCTTC. Its translation: CASSLGGADSNYGYTF.

The count of this clone is one. The chain couples TRBV30 to TRBJ2-6; possibly TRBD1 for D (6 bases). The length of the CDR3 is 14 residues. CDR1 is GTSNPN, CDR2 SVGIG, per germline (reference sequence). Trimming cost V 7 bases and J 4 bases, with 14 bases left between them. DNA of the CDR3: TGTGCCTTAACAGGGTTCTCCGGGGCCAACGTCCTGACTTTC. Residues: CALTGFSGANVLTF.

This chain links TRBV10-3 with TRBJ2-3; D uncertain. Per germline, CDR1 ENHRY and CDR2 SYGVKD. The ends were cut back, 6 bases at V and 6 bases at J, with 10 bases in the middle. There are 12 residues in the CDR3. Written as DNA, the CDR3 is TGTGCCATCAGCCAGAGCAGGGATACGCAGTATTTT. This translates into CAISQSRDTQYF.

The chain has TRBV5-1 and TRBJ2-2; a weak D match, TRBD1 (6 bases). Germline assignment: CDR1 SGHRS and CDR2 YFSETQ. V gave up 4 bases and J gave up 0 bases, with 10 bases separating them. The CDR3 has 15 residues. The DNA for the CDR3 is TGCGCCAGCAGCGTCGGGACATCGAACACCGGGGAGCTGTTTTTT. It encodes CASSVGTSNTGELFF.

This clone was seen a single time. The gene calls are TRBV11-3 and TRBJ1-1; D call uncertain. The germline V gene has CDR1 SGHNT and CDR2 YENEEA. V lost 1 base and J 7 bases, leaving 10 bases between the germline ends. CDR3 length: 13 amino acids. CDR3 coding DNA: TGTGCCAGCAGCTTAGGATTCGTTGATGAAGCTTTCTTT. It codes for CASSLGFVDEAFF.

This clone was seen a handful of times. CDR3 amino acids: CAISDPDTQYF. CDR3 DNA: TGTGCCATCAGTGACCCAGATACGCAGTATTTT. J is TRBJ2-3 and V is TRBV10-3; D is ambiguous. V was shortened by 3 bases and J by 4 bases, with 2 bases between the two germline ends. This CDR3 spans 11 amino acids. Looked up from germline, CDR1 is ENHRY and CDR2 is SYGVKD.

This sequence joins TRBV6-5 and TRBJ1-1; D gene ambiguous. V lost 4 bases and J 1 base, leaving 7 bases between the germline ends. The germline V gene has CDR1 MNHEY and CDR2 SVGAGI. The CDR3 is 13 amino acids. CDR3 in amino acids: CASSSQTNTEAFF. CDR3 nucleotide sequence: TGTGCCAGCAGTTCCCAGACGAACACTGAAGCTTTCTTT.

V is TRBV5-4 and J is TRBJ1-1; TRBD1 agrees at 7 bases. CDR1 is SGHNT, CDR2 YYREEE, per germline (reference sequence). Germline trimming cut 4 bases from V and 6 bases from J; bases unmatched to any gene: 12. The CDR3 is 15 amino acids. The CDR3 sequence is CASSPTGAFTAEAFF. CDR3 bases: TGTGCCAGCAGCCCAACAGGGGCGTTTACCGCTGAAGCTTTCTTT. Supplemented by reference TRBV5-4 and TRBJ1-1, the full variable domain reads ETGVTQSPTHLIKTRGQQVTLRCSSQSGHNTVSWYQQALGQGPQFIFQYYREEENGRGNFPPRFSGLQFPNYSSELNVNALELDDSALYLCASSPTGAFTAEAFFGQGTRLTVV.